These 27 T cell receptor beta chains were sequenced from one sample in a study of T cells in Graves' hyperthyroidism and ophthalmopathy. RNA transcripts were the template for amplifying TCR beta CDR3 regions. Using the HTBI primer set, a first-round RT-PCR was run on the TCR CDR3. Each CDR3 protein is one row after TCRdb ran MiXCR on the multiplex PCR reads. The data hold hundreds of thousands of distinct CDR3 sequences, with 14% observed a single time. The sequencing sample was made of blood. The receptors were sampled from a woman aged 18-35 years with Graves' hyperthyroidism.

This clonotype has at least ten counts. The rearrangement links TRBV5-5 to TRBJ1-1; D is possibly TRBD1 (6 bases). Trimming removed 0 bases from V and 2 bases from J, with 17 bases in between. The V gene's germline CDR1 is SGHKS and CDR2 YYEKEE (reference sequence). CDR3 length: 17 residues. The CDR3 DNA reads as TGTGCCAGCAGCTTGGCTGTCTGGGGAGGGGGAAACACTGAAGCTTTCTTT. Its translation is CASSLAVWGGGNTEAFF.

In its sample, this clonotype was seen many times. J is TRBJ1-2 and V is TRBV30; D is unclear. The germline gives CDR1 GTSNPN, CDR2 SVGIG (reference sequence). V was trimmed by 4 bases and J by 2 bases, leaving 11 bases between them. The CDR3 has 13 amino acids. The CDR3 spells CAWNQDMNYGYTF. CDR3 bases: TGTGCCTGGAATCAGGATATGAACTATGGCTACACCTTC.

The genes are TRBV7-2 and TRBJ2-1, with TRBD2 identical over 11 bases. This CDR3 comprises 16 residues. Trimming removed 5 bases from V and 4 bases from J; junction bases left unmatched: 7. Germline loops: CDR1 SGHTA, CDR2 FQGNSA. CDR3 sequence reads: CASSPHPSGRYNEQFF. The CDR3 coding sequence is TGTGCCAGCAGCCCACACCCTAGCGGGAGGTACAATGAGCAGTTCTTC.

This clonotype showed up many times. The chain joins TRBV7-2 to TRBJ2-5; D gene unclear. The V and J ends lost 2 bases and 5 bases respectively, with 6 bases between them. The CDR3 is 12 amino acids. Germline V lookup: CDR1 SGHTA, CDR2 FQGNSA. The CDR3 loop reads CASSLSEETQYF. CDR3 DNA sequence: TGTGCCAGCAGCTTATCAGAGGAGACCCAGTACTTC.

This chain connects TRBV5-1 to TRBJ2-1; TRBD1 matches at 11 bases. Germline CDR1 SGHRS, CDR2 YFSETQ. The CDR3 spans 16 residues. V dropped 4 bases and J dropped 4; count of bases not matched to a gene: 7. The CDR3 sequence is CASSERDRGLYNEQFF. The CDR3, as DNA: TGCGCCAGCAGCGAGCGGGACAGGGGGTTATACAATGAGCAGTTCTTC.

This clonotype was observed once. A much more abundant neighbour one base away suggests this may be a read error. The chain joins TRBV27 to TRBJ2-4; TRBD2 agrees at 8 bases. The CDR3 spans 14 residues. Germline V gene data show CDR1 as MNHEY and CDR2 as SMNVEV (reference sequence). The CDR3 DNA reads TGTACCAGCAGTTTAGCGGGACCGGGGAACATTCAGTACTTC. Encoded protein: CTSSLAGPGNIQYF.

The chain joins TRBV3-1 to TRBJ2-1, with D possibly matching TRBD2 (6 bases). Trimming removed 6 bases from V and 8 bases from J, with 17 bases in between. This CDR3 has 14 residues. Germline-derived CDR1 and CDR2 are LGHDT and YNNKEL (reference sequence). As DNA, the CDR3 is TGTGCCAGCAGACCACTACTTTCTAGCGATGAGCAGTTCTTC. It yields the protein CASRPLLSSDEQFF.

This clonotype was detected many times. The genes are TRBV3-1 and TRBJ1-1, with TRBD1 identical over 8 bases. J lost 1 base, V lost 6 bases, and 4 bases had no gene match. CDR1 is LGHDT and CDR2 is YNNKEL in the germline V gene (reference sequence). The length of the CDR3 is 14 residues. The CDR3 DNA follows: TGTGCCAGCAGGGCAGGGGGCACGAACACTGAAGCTTTCTTT. It codes for CASRAGGTNTEAFF.

The chain is built from TRBV5-1 and TRBJ1-2; D perhaps matches TRBD1 (5 bases). V dropped 2 bases and J dropped 2 bases, with 10 bases sitting between them. The germline V gene has CDR1 SGHRS and CDR2 YFSETQ. CDR3 length equals 14 residues. The chain's CDR3 is CASSFGRANYGYTF. CDR3 DNA: TGCGCCAGCAGCTTCGGCAGGGCCAACTATGGCTACACCTTC.

This clonotype has a handful of counts. This chain links TRBV5-8 with TRBJ2-1; TRBD2 aligns across 13 bases. Losses at the gene ends were 0 bases for V and 3 bases for J; bases not matched to a gene: 6. The CDR3 loop spans 18 amino acids. CDR1 and CDR2 from the germline V gene are SGHTS and YDEGEE. The DNA of the CDR3 is TGTGCCAGCAGCTTGGGACTAGCGGGAGGTGAATTCTACAATGAGCAGTTCTTC. This translates into CASSLGLAGGEFYNEQFF.

The V gene is TRBV7-9, the J gene TRBJ1-5; D remains unclear. The germline CDR1 and CDR2 sequences are SEHNR and FQNEAQ (reference sequence). Trimming removed 2 bases at V and 0 bases at J, with 8 bases between. The CDR3 is 15 amino acids. The CDR3 protein is CASSLSSASNQPQHF. The CDR3 bases are TGTGCCAGCAGCTTATCCTCCGCTAGCAATCAGCCCCAGCATTTT.

This clonotype was found a few times. For the CDR3, the DNA is TGCGCCAGCAGCCTCCACTGGGACCTAGCTCAGTCGTCCTACGAGCAGTACTTC. Amino acids: CASSLHWDLAQSSYEQYF. The chain combines TRBV4-3 with TRBJ2-7; the D gene could be TRBD1 or TRBD2 (5 bases each). The V end lost 4 bases, the J end lost 1 base, and 23 bases lay between the germline ends. This CDR3 region has 18 residues. CDR1 is LGHNA and CDR2 is YSLEER in the germline V gene.

This clonotype has only a few counts. The chain carries TRBV7-9 and TRBJ2-7, with 10 bases lining up with TRBD1. This CDR3 has 15 residues. V gave up 3 bases and J gave up 7 bases; unmatched junction bases: 9. Germline CDR1 reads SEHNR; CDR2 reads FQNEAQ (reference sequence). The CDR3 DNA follows: TGTGCCAGCAGCTTGTGGGACAGGGGACCGGAGGAGCAGTACTTC. This codes for CASSLWDRGPEEQYF.

This chain uses TRBV28 with TRBJ1-5; 8 nucleotides agree with TRBD1. Looked up from germline, CDR1 is MDHEN and CDR2 is SYDVKM. This CDR3 comprises 18 residues. V dropped 1 base and J dropped 2; count of bases not matched to a gene: 10. In DNA, the CDR3 is TGTGCCAGCAGTTTATCCGGGACAGGATTGCTCCGCAATCAGCCCCAGCATTTT. Translated, it gives CASSLSGTGLLRNQPQHF.

The rearrangement links TRBV29-1 to TRBJ2-2, with D hard to call. Germline V lookup: CDR1 SQVTM, CDR2 ANQGSEA. Trimming shortened V by 6 bases and J by 6 bases, and 8 bases separated the two germline ends. The CDR3 is made up of 11 amino acids. The CDR3: CSVRFSGELFF. The CDR3 DNA follows: TGCAGCGTCCGATTTTCCGGGGAGCTGTTTTTT.

The J gene is TRBJ2-1, the V gene TRBV29-1, with 9 bases matching TRBD2. This CDR3 comprises 18 residues. The V and J ends lost 5 bases and 0 bases, in that order; junction bases with no gene match: 14. The germline V gene encodes CDR1 SQVTM and CDR2 ANQGSEA. DNA for the CDR3: TGCAGCGTTCGGAACGGGACTAGCCTTTCGAGCTCCTACAATGAGCAGTTCTTC. Translated, it gives CSVRNGTSLSSSYNEQFF.

This clonotype was recorded at least ten times. The genes are TRBV27 and TRBJ2-1, with TRBD2 identical over 8 bases. There are 14 residues in the CDR3. Germline V gene lookup returns CDR1 MNHEY and CDR2 SMNVEV (reference sequence). V gave up 4 bases and J gave up 6 bases; unmatched junction bases: 5. The CDR3 loop reads CASSSFRGGNEQFF. The CDR3 DNA reads TGTGCCAGCAGTTCCTTTCGGGGGGGCAATGAGCAGTTCTTC.

This clonotype has a count of ten or more. The V call is TRBV18, the J call TRBJ1-5; TRBD1 matches 9 bases. Germline V gives CDR1 KGHSH, CDR2 LQKENI. Trimming removed 3 bases from V and 7 bases from J; junction bases left unmatched: 4. CDR3 length: 14 residues. CDR3 residues: CASSPGQGEQPQHF. In DNA, the CDR3 is TGTGCCAGCTCACCGGGACAGGGAGAACAGCCCCAGCATTTT.

This clonotype was observed at least ten times. The CDR3 loop is CASSQVTSGRDEQFF. CDR3 in DNA: TGCGCCAGCAGCCAGGTGACTAGCGGGAGAGATGAGCAGTTCTTC. The chain combines TRBV4-1 with TRBJ2-1, with 12 positions matching TRBD2. Trimming took 3 bases from V and 8 from J; bases not matched to a gene: 5. CDR3 length equals 15 residues. CDR1 and CDR2 from the germline V gene are MGHRA and YSYEKL.

This clonotype was recorded only once. The V call is TRBV27, the J call TRBJ2-5; D remains ambiguous. Between the trimmed V and J ends, which lost 6 bases and 1 base, there was a span of 9 bases. The CDR3 loop spans 13 amino acids. CDR1 is MNHEY, CDR2 SMNVEV, per germline (reference sequence). The CDR3 reads CASRPWSQETQYF. CDR3 sequence (DNA): TGTGCCAGCAGACCATGGTCCCAAGAGACCCAGTACTTC.

The rearrangement uses TRBV6-1 and TRBJ2-2; 9 nucleotides agree with TRBD1. The V gene end was trimmed by 2 bases and the J gene end by 4 bases; junction bases not matched to a gene: 5. The germline V gene encodes CDR1 MNHNS and CDR2 SASEGT. This CDR3 is 16 amino acids long. The CDR3 protein is CASSEIGTGFTGELFF. CDR3 nucleotides: TGTGCCAGCAGTGAAATCGGGACAGGGTTCACCGGGGAGCTGTTTTTT.

This chain joins TRBV6-5 and TRBJ2-6, with D unresolved. From germline, CDR1 is MNHEY and CDR2 SVGAGI. This CDR3 is 17 amino acids long. V was shortened by 2 bases and J by 4 bases, with 15 bases between the two germline ends. The CDR3 nucleotides are TGTGCCAGCAGTTACGACCCAGGAGCTTTCGGGGCCAACGTCCTGACTTTC. This gives the protein CASSYDPGAFGANVLTF.

This clonotype was counted at least ten times. The chain is built from TRBV30 and TRBJ1-6; D uncertain. Looked up from germline, CDR1 is GTSNPN and CDR2 is SVGIG (reference sequence). Trimming removed 7 bases at V and 0 bases at J, with 13 bases between. This CDR3 is 15 amino acids long. The CDR3 nucleotides read TGTGCCTCGACACAGCAGAGCTCCTATAATTCACCCCTCCACTTT. It yields the protein CASTQQSSYNSPLHF.

V gene TRBV9 combines with J gene TRBJ2-5, with D perhaps being TRBD1 or TRBD2 (7 bases each). The CDR3 has 18 residues. Germline V gene sequence: CDR1 SGDLS, CDR2 YYNGEE. V gave up 4 bases and J gave up 2 bases, with 24 bases separating them. CDR3 nucleotides: TGTGCCAGCAGCCCAGGACTGGGGGGGGACAGTCGTCAAGAGACCCAGTACTTC. It codes for CASSPGLGGDSRQETQYF.

This clonotype was picked up a small number of times. The gene calls are TRBV20-1 and TRBJ1-6; no clear D. V was trimmed by 1 base and J by 1 base, leaving 8 bases between them. CDR3 length: 15 residues. CDR1 and CDR2 (germline): DFQATT, SNEGSKA (reference sequence). The CDR3 bases are TGCAGTGCTAGAGTGGGAGGATCCTATAATTCACCCCTCCACTTT. It yields the protein CSARVGGSYNSPLHF.

The chain has TRBV14 and TRBJ2-1; D gene uncertain. CDR1 is SGHDN, CDR2 FVKESK, per germline. V was cut by 4 bases and J by 6 bases, with 22 bases left in between. This CDR3 is 17 amino acids long. The CDR3 bases are TGTGCCAGCAGCCCTAGGGTCCCCGGAGATTCACTCAATGAGCAGTTCTTC. This codes for CASSPRVPGDSLNEQFF.

V is TRBV5-5 and J is TRBJ2-5; D remains ambiguous. V dropped 0 bases and J dropped 4 bases, with 10 bases sitting between them. The CDR3 consists of 14 residues. Germline assignment: CDR1 SGHKS and CDR2 YYEKEE (reference sequence). The CDR3: CASSLGPLAETQYF. The DNA of the CDR3 is TGTGCCAGCAGCTTGGGACCCTTAGCAGAGACCCAGTACTTC. The full variable domain, its missing parts supplied by reference TRBV5-5 and TRBJ2-5, is DAGVTQSPTHLIKTRGQQVTLRCSPISGHKSVSWYQQVLGQGPQFIFQYYEKEERGRGNFPDRFSARQFPNYSSELNVNALLLGDSALYLCASSLGPLAETQYFGPGTRLLVL.